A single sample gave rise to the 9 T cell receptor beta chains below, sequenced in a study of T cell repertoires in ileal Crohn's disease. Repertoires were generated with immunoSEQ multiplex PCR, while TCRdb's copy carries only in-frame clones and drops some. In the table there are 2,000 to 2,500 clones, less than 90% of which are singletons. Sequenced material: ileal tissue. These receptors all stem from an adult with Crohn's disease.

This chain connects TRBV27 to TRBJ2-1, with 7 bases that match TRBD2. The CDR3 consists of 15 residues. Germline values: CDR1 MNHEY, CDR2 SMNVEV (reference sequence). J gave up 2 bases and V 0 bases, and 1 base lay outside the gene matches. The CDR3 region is CASSLSAGAYNEQFF. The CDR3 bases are TGTGCCAGCAGTTTATCTGCGGGGGCCTACAATGAGCAGTTCTTC.

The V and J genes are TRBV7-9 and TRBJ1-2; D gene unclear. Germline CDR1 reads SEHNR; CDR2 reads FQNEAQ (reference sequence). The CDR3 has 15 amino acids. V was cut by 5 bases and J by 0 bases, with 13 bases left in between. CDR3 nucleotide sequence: TGTGCCAGCAGCCTAGACGACGGGGCTAACTATGGCTACACCTTC. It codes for CASSLDDGANYGYTF.

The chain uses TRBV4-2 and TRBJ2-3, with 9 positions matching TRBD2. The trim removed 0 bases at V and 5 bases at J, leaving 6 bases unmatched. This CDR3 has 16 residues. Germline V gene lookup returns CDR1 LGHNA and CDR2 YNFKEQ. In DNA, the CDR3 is TGTGCCAGCAGCCAAGATAGCAGCGGGGGGATAGATACGCAGTATTTT. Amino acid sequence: CASSQDSSGGIDTQYF.

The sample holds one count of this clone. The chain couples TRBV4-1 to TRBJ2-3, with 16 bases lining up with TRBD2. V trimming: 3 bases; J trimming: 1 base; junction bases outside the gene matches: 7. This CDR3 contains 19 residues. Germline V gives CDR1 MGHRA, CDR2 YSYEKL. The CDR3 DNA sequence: TGCGCCAGCAGCCACGGGACTAGCGGGGGGGTATACCGCACAGATACGCAGTATTTT. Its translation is CASSHGTSGGVYRTDTQYF.

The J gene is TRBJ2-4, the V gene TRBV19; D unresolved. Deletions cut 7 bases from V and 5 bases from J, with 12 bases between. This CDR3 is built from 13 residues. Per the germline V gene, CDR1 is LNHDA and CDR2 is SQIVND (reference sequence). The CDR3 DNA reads TGTGCCAGTAATAACACAGAAGAAAACATTCAGTACTTC. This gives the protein CASNNTEENIQYF. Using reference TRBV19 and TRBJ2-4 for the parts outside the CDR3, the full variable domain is DGGITQSPKYLFRKEGQNVTLSCEQNLNHDAMYWYRQDPGQGLRLIYYSQIVNDFQKGDIAEGYSVSREKKESFPLTVTSAQKNPTAFYLCASNNTEENIQYFGAGTRLSVL.

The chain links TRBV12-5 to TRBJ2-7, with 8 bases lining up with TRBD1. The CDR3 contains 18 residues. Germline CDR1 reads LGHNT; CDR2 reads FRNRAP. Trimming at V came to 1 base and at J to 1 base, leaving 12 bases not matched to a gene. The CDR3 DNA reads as TGTGCTAGTGGTTTGGCGACAGGGGACCCTCTCCTTTCCTACGAGCAGTACTTC. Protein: CASGLATGDPLLSYEQYF.

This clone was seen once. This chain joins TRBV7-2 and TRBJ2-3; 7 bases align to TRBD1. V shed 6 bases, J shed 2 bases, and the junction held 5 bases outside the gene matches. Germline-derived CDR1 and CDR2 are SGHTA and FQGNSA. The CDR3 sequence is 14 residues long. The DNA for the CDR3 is TGTGCCAGCAGACCGGGACAGTCCACAGATACGCAGTATTTT. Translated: CASRPGQSTDTQYF.

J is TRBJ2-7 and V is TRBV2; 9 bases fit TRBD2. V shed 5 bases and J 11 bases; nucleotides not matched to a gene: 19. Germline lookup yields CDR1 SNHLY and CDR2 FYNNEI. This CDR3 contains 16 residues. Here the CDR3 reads CASSYSAVSGGTQEYF. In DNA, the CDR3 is TGTGCCAGCAGTTATTCGGCCGTTAGCGGGGGTACGCAGGAGTACTTC.

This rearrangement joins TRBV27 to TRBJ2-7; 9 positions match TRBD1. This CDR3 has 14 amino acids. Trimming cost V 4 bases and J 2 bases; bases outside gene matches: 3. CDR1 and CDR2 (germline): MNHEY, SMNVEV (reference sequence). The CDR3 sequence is CASSYRGRTYEQYF. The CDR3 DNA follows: TGTGCCAGCAGTTACAGGGGGCGAACCTACGAGCAGTACTTC.